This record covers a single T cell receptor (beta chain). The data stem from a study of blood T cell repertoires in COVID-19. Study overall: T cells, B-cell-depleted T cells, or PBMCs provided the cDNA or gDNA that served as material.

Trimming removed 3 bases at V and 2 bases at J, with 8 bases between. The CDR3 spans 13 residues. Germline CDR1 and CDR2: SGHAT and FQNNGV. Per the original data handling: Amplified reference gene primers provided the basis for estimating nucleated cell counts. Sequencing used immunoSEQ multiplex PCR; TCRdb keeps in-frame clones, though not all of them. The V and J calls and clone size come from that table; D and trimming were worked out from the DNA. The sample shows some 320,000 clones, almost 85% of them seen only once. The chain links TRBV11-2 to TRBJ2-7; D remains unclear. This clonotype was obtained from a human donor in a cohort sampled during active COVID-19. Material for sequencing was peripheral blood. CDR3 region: CASSFAEPYEQYF. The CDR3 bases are TGTGCCAGCAGCTTTGCGGAACCCTACGAGCAGTACTTC.